This T cell receptor beta chain was recorded in a study of cytomegalovirus exposure and HLA in healthy donors. The germline V gene has CDR1 SQVTM and CDR2 ANQGSEA. The length of the CDR3 is 13 residues. The ends lost 5 bases at V and 4 bases at J; junction bases unmatched: 8. PCR was performed using 60 Vbeta and 13 Jbeta primers. Only in-frame clones appear in the TCRdb table, and some are missing; sequencing was by immunoSEQ multiplex PCR. The profile shows approximately 190,000 clones, approximately 88% of them singletons. V gene TRBV29-1 combines with J gene TRBJ2-7, with TRBD2 matching over 7 bases. Sequencing used PBMCs. The receptor's source is a woman aged 45-65 years in good health and CMV-seropositive. The CDR3 loop reads CSVLPGGGYEQYF. The CDR3 DNA sequence: TGCAGCGTTCTTCCGGGGGGAGGGTACGAGCAGTACTTC.